This T cell receptor (beta chain) was sequenced in a study of identical twins listed by TCRdb under 2016. Regarding the complete study: The study deep-sequenced TCR alpha and beta repertoires from monozygotic twins, unrelated adults of various ages and cord blood to test whether fetal clonotypes persist. To rule out contamination, the twin experiments were replicated at different times with different library preparation protocols.

Including the terminal cysteine and phenylalanine, the CDR3 comprises 17 residues. Of the read, only the CDR3 DNA is kept; its 51 bases are in frame from base 1. Taken from the germline V gene (reference sequence), the CDR1 and CDR2 loops are LGHDT and YNNKEL. V was cut back by 3 bases and J by 3 bases, leaving a gap of 18 bases between them. Libraries were prepared through 5' RACE. Sequencing was carried out with an Illumina HiSeq 2000. Template switching added a universal primer binding site, and the final cDNA carried a unique molecular identifier that allowed TCR cDNA molecules to be counted accurately. Specific primers in the conserved constant-segment region were used to synthesize first-strand cDNA for TCR alpha and beta chains. To control for contamination, every cDNA library carried two barcodes: a SMART-Mk sample barcode plus Illumina barcodes. TruSeq adapter sequences and Illumina sample barcodes were added in two successive PCR steps. The Illumina HiSeq platform was used with custom primers to sequence TCR alpha and beta cDNA libraries. Per the source publication's procedure: Unique molecular identifiers were extracted from raw reads with MiGEC, and CDR3 positions were determined with MiXCR. For each individual, recombination models were inferred using an EM algorithm with the repgenHMM and IGoR tools. The analysis of shared clonotypes was done with the tcR package in R, with sharing normalized by the product of cloneset sizes. To study raw recombination free of thymic and clonal selection effects, out-of-frame nonproductive sequences were analyzed. The public reads were reanalyzed by TCRdb: fastp trimming at Q25, MiXCR alignment, in-frame beta chains only. Rows with a matching CDR3 protein are joined into one entry that keeps the most common DNA and genes. Clone size and V and J calls follow TCRdb, not the original study. For this sample the table gives 1.5 million or so distinct CDR3 sequences, of which roughly a third were detected only once. Around 0.25% of the sample goes to the ten largest clones.

Results the study describes overall, beyond this receptor: Recombination models systematically underestimated out-of-frame TCR alpha sharing in monozygotic twins but agreed with sharing between unrelated individuals. Invariant T cells such as MAIT and iNKT could partly confound zero-insertion analyses, although diverse VJ usage argued against such confounding for most clonotypes. Compared with coincidental sharing between unrelated individuals, an excess of low generation-probability sequences was observed among out-of-frame TCR alpha sequences shared between twins. Because the same donors could not be followed over many years, conclusions were based on cross-sectional statistical analysis. The excess sharing between twins in beta out-of-frame sequences was weaker because fewer shared sequences reduced the signal-to-noise ratio. Abundant cord blood beta clonotypes carried fewer insertions; young adult naive repertoires showed a weaker similar trend, while memory repertoires showed none.

Every donor was a healthy Caucasian. Turning to this clonotype: The specificity of this receptor is unknown. Base qualities were left out, and no much larger clone turns up one base away.

This sequence uses TRBV3-1 and TRBJ2-1, with a tentative D gene TRBD2 over 6 matching bases. This sequence originates from a newborn girl in good health. The material sequenced was cord blood. CDR3 region: CASSHRLQRAHYNEQFF. The nucleotide sequence is TGTGCCAGCAGCCACCGACTCCAGCGGGCGCACTACAATGAGCAGTTCTTC.